This T cell receptor (beta chain) was identified in a study of beta chain features in type 1 diabetes (dated by TCRdb to 2016 to 2019). About the full investigation: Mean age, gender distribution, total cell number and subset yield did not differ between patients and healthy donors. The study compared TCRB repertoires of sorted circulating CD4+ T cell subsets between recently diagnosed type 1 diabetes patients and matched healthy donors. A total of about 100 million sorted cells were examined across all samples, and RNA yield correlated strongly with the number of cells per subset. Regulatory and stem cell-like memory subsets were obtained from only 8 patients and roughly eight healthy donors, while naive and central memory subsets were obtained from all 30 or so donors.

The High Capacity cDNA Reverse Transcription Kit was used to reverse transcribe all of the isolated RNA, meaning that expressed TCRB transcripts were what got sequenced. Deep immunoSEQ sequencing was applied to naive, central memory and regulatory T cell samples, giving an average of approximately 4 million total reads per sample. Sorted cells were lysed in RLT buffer, and RNA was extracted using DNase-treated RNeasy Micro or Mini kits according to cell number. Each cell subset was processed separately to prevent cross-contamination, with patient and healthy donor samples processed together. The immunoSEQ multiplex PCR was used to amplify TCRB sequences from cDNA, yielding 87-bp fragments that span the CDR3 region. Amplicons were sequenced on the Illumina HiSeq platform. The authors' pipeline ran thus. PCR bias was computationally corrected using synthetic template baselines, reads within Hamming distance 2 were collapsed, and singletons that could not be merged were discarded. Reads were aligned to IMGT to assign V, D and J genes, CDR3 length, and insertions or deletions at six rearrangement sites. Clonotype counts were normalized to sorted cell number within each subset before computing true diversity and Gini coefficients with the tcR R package. The overlap coefficient, calculated on TCRB nucleotide sequences, was used to measure repertoire sharing. Out-of-frame TCRB sequences from naive cells were analyzed to stand in for the pre-selection repertoire. This immuneACCESS table, as held by TCRdb, lists in-frame sequences with V and J called but not all clones. Of the missing ones, under half trace to an unresolved V gene in checked studies; the others have no known cause. V, J and clone size are taken as reported in that table, and D and trimming were inferred from the DNA itself. This sample is represented by roughly 700,000 clones; roughly 12% of them were singletons. 0.02% to 0.025% of the sample comes from the top ten.

This clone was detected a few times. What antigen it recognizes has not been identified. No base quality information exists; no much larger clone differs at one position. V and J are truncated by 5 bases and 5 bases respectively, leaving an intervening sequence of 6 bases. CDR1 MDHEN and CDR2 SYDVKM are derived from the germline V gene. The CDR3 runs 11 residues from the cysteine to the phenylalanine. Only the CDR3 region is kept as DNA, spanning 33 bases read in frame from base 1. The study at large found these results: Naive, central memory and regulatory TCRB repertoires appeared to be more similar among patients than among healthy donors. At VDJ recombination sites, patients with type 1 diabetes made fewer insertions and deleted more nucleotides, a pattern implying thymic rearrangement abnormalities. A moderate but significant shortening of TCRB CDR3 length was observed in type 1 diabetes patients in all four CD4+ subsets. Because cDNA was sequenced instead of genomic DNA, highly expressing activated cells could be over-represented, though the groups showed no difference in activation or CD3 levels. PCR might favor shorter templates, but patient and control samples were amplified and corrected together, so any skew would affect both groups equally. Because the HLA sub-analyses included only small numbers of individuals, any influence of HLA type on TCRB rearrangement was left unresolved.

A single peripheral blood draw of around 120 mL on average was collected from each donor into heparinised tubes. A BD FACSAria II and a panel including CD45RO, CCR7, CD25, CD127, CD95 and CD27 were used to sort naive, central memory, regulatory and stem cell-like memory CD4+ T cells. Every sorted population had a purity above 98%. Right away, PBMCs were isolated by Lymphoprep density gradient centrifugation and were stained directly, with no culture step. So that batch effects would be minimized, each experiment stained and sorted samples in pairs, pairing one healthy donor with one patient. The V and J genes are TRBV28 and TRBJ1-2; the D gene is unclear. The clonotype comes from a man younger than 30 with type 1 diabetes. Input material: naive CD4+ T cells from blood. The cell subset or site label corresponds to: true naive CD4+ T cells. The CDR3 protein: CASSPEYGYTF. DNA sequence: TGTGCCAGCAGTCCTGAATATGGCTACACCTTC.